This T cell receptor beta chain was found in a study of CD8+ T cells in alopecia areata. Study in general: Scoring of treated patients' severity used the percentage of affected scalp area. Study outcomes and limitations: Alopecia totalis/universalis scalp especially showed more expanded CD8+ clones than normal scalp. TCRs were shared less clearly across patients than in mice, possibly for HLA-related reasons.

Extracted RNA was reverse transcribed, and the resulting cDNA served as sequencing template. This table comes from immunoSEQ multiplex PCR, and its TCRdb copy is limited to in-frame clones, with some not included. Altogether some 200,000 clones are present, 45% to 65% being singletons, with the ten largest covering 3.3%. Comments on this clone: Its target is unknown.

Stated treatment: oral pan-JAK inhibitor, 5-10 mg twice daily. The receptor was isolated from a human donor with alopecia areata. The material was CD4+ T cells sorted from blood, obtained at week 4, from a patient treated with tofacitinib.

The CDR3 region is CASRGSGGTYEQYF. CDR3 nucleotides: TGTGCCAGCAGGGGAAGCGGGGGAACCTACGAGCAGTACTTC. The V call is TRBV6-5, the J call TRBJ2-7; TRBD2 matches 8 bases. Germline CDR1 reads MNHEY; CDR2 reads SVGAGI. This CDR3 is built from 14 residues. V gave up 6 bases and J gave up 2 bases; unmatched junction bases: 6.